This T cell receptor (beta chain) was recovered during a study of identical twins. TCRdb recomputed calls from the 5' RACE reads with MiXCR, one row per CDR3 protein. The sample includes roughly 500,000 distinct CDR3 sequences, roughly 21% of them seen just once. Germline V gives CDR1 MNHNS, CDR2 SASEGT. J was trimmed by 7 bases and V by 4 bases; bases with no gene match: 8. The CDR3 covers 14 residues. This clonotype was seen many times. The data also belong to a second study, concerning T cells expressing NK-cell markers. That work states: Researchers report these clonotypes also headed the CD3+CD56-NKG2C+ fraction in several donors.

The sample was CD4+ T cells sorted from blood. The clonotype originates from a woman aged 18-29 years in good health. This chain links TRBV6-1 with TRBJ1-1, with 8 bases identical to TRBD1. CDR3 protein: CASSGTQGASEAFF. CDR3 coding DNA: TGTGCCAGCAGTGGAACCCAGGGGGCCAGTGAAGCTTTCTTT.